Below are 21 T cell receptor beta chains sequenced from a single sample in a study of Graves' ophthalmopathy and Graves' hyperthyroidism. RNA transcripts provided the template for amplifying TCR beta CDR3 regions. Second-round multiplex PCR followed a first-round RT-PCR using HTBI primers. Each CDR3 protein is one row after TCRdb ran MiXCR on the multiplex PCR reads. The table records 600,000 to 950,000 distinct CDR3 sequences, 40% of them present only once. Material: peripheral blood. The receptors here all came from an adult man with Graves' ophthalmopathy.

The genes are TRBV6-5 and TRBJ2-7; tentatively, D is TRBD2 (6 bases). Germline V gene lookup returns CDR1 MNHEY and CDR2 SVGAGI. Trimming took 5 bases from V and 7 from J, leaving 39 bases between them. The CDR3 spans 21 residues. The CDR3 DNA reads TGTGCCAGCAGTGCCCTAGGCGGGCAGGGAATCGGGAGTAAGCCATTTGGAGAGCAGTACTTC. This translates into CASSALGGQGIGSKPFGEQYF.

At least ten counts were recorded for this clonotype. This sequence joins TRBV7-9 and TRBJ2-2; TRBD1 or TRBD2 may be the D gene (5 bases each). The length of the CDR3 is 15 residues. The V gene's germline CDR1 is SEHNR and CDR2 FQNEAQ (reference sequence). The V end lost 1 base, the J end lost 9 bases, and 15 bases lay between the germline ends. The chain's CDR3 is CASSLEDSGTRELFF. The CDR3 DNA is TGTGCCAGCAGCTTAGAGGATTCAGGGACGAGGGAGCTGTTTTTT.

This clonotype was counted between two and nine times. V is TRBV7-9 and J is TRBJ2-5; 9 bases match TRBD1. After removal of 2 bases from V and 5 bases from J, the junction contained 6 bases not matched to a gene. The CDR3 extends over 15 amino acids. CDR1 is SEHNR and CDR2 is FQNEAQ in the germline V gene (reference sequence). Here the CDR3 DNA reads TGTGCCAGCAGCTTAAATTTACAGGGGGCGGAGACCCAGTACTTC. This translates into CASSLNLQGAETQYF.

The V call is TRBV11-2, the J call TRBJ2-3; tentatively, D is TRBD2 (5 bases). The CDR3 totals 15 residues. The ends were cut back, 5 bases at V and 1 base at J, with 13 bases in the middle. The germline V gene has CDR1 SGHAT and CDR2 FQNNGV. This chain's CDR3 is CASSLDSIRTDTQYF. The CDR3 nucleotides read TGTGCCAGCAGCCTGGACTCCATCCGCACAGATACGCAGTATTTT.

V usage is TRBV7-9 and J usage is TRBJ2-7; D could derive from TRBD1 or TRBD2 (5 bases each). There are 13 residues in the CDR3. Between the trimmed V and J ends, which lost 2 bases and 7 bases, there was a span of 12 bases. CDR1 and CDR2 (germline): SEHNR, FQNEAQ (reference sequence). The CDR3 DNA follows: TGTGCCAGCAGCTTAATCGGGGACGGGGAGCAGTACTTC. As protein: CASSLIGDGEQYF.

This chain uses TRBV10-1 with TRBJ1-1, with D perhaps TRBD1 (5 bases). The CDR3 totals 16 residues. Trimming removed 6 bases at V and 4 bases at J, with 21 bases between. The germline gives CDR1 WNHNN, CDR2 SYGVQD (reference sequence). The CDR3 DNA reads as TGCGCCAGCAGGAGGATACCCCGCCCCGGGGGCACTGAAGCTTTCTTT. It specifies CASRRIPRPGGTEAFF.

The CDR3 protein is CSARGRGGLRQGPYEQYF. The CDR3 DNA follows: TGCAGTGCTAGGGGGAGGGGGGGACTGAGGCAGGGGCCCTACGAGCAGTACTTC. The chain joins TRBV20-1 to TRBJ2-7; a weak D match, TRBD2 (7 bases). Germline V CDR1 and CDR2: DFQATT, SNEGSKA (reference sequence). V was trimmed by 3 bases and J by 2 bases, leaving 26 bases between them. The CDR3 contains 18 residues.

This clonotype was detected a few times. V gene TRBV7-9 combines with J gene TRBJ1-1; D remains unclear. Germline CDR1 reads SEHNR; CDR2 reads FQNEAQ (reference sequence). Trimming cost V 5 bases and J 1 base, with 14 bases left between them. CDR3 length: 15 amino acids. In DNA, the CDR3 is TGTGCCAGCAGCCCCCCAACTCCAGCGAACACTGAAGCTTTCTTT. Its translation: CASSPPTPANTEAFF.

This chain links TRBV2 with TRBJ2-5, with 7 bases lining up with TRBD1. V trimming: 8 bases; J trimming: 7 bases; junction bases outside the gene matches: 16. Germline V CDR1 and CDR2: SNHLY, FYNNEI. The CDR3 totals 15 residues. The CDR3 nucleotides read TGTGCCAGCGTTTGGGGAAAAAGGGGGCTGAGGACCCAGTACTTC. Its translation: CASVWGKRGLRTQYF.

Remarks on this clonotype: This may stem from a read error, because a much larger clone lies one nucleotide away. Here the CDR3 DNA reads TGCGCCAGCAGTGACGGAACAGGGTTCGAGCAGTGCTTC. Its translation is CASSDGTGFEQCF. The chain employs TRBV10-1 and TRBJ2-7, with D possibly TRBD1 on 6 matching bases. Germline values: CDR1 WNHNN, CDR2 SYGVQD (reference sequence). The CDR3 is 13 amino acids.

This clonotype was seen a handful of times. The V call is TRBV15, the J call TRBJ2-3, with 11 positions matching TRBD2. The CDR3 has 17 residues. CDR1 is LNHNV and CDR2 is YYDKDF in the germline V gene (reference sequence). Unmatched junction bases numbered 11, after V lost 4 bases and J lost 5 bases. The CDR3: CATSISLAGGVEDTQYF. CDR3 sequence (DNA): TGTGCCACCAGCATTTCATTAGCGGGAGGGGTCGAAGATACGCAGTATTTT.

About this clonotype: Just one base apart from a much larger clone, this may be a read error. The genes are TRBV14 and TRBJ2-5, with D hard to call. CDR3 length: 11 residues. Trimming cost V 4 bases and J 14 bases, with 14 bases left between them. CDR1 and CDR2 (germline): SGHDN, FVKESK. Here the CDR3 DNA reads TGTGCCAGCAGCCTTGGCACCGTCACTTACTTC. Its protein product is CASSLGTVTYF.

The chain uses TRBV2 and TRBJ2-7; D unresolved. This CDR3 region has 13 residues. V lost 11 bases and J lost 3, with 17 bases in between. Germline lookup yields CDR1 SNHLY and CDR2 FYNNEI. The CDR3 region is CASLGSSSYEQYF. The CDR3 coding sequence is TGTGCCTCTCTGGGATCCTCCAGCTACGAGCAGTACTTC. The entire variable domain, with the rest obtained from reference TRBV2 and TRBJ2-7, is as follows: EPEVTQTPSHQVTQMGQEVILRCVPISNHLYFYWYRQILGQKVEFLVSFYNNEISEKSEIFDDQFSVERPDGSNFTLKIRSTKLEDSAMYFCASLGSSSYEQYFGPGTRLTVT.

About this clonotype itself: It may be a read error: a sequence one base away is much more abundant. This chain uses TRBV9 with TRBJ1-1; TRBD1 is a possible D gene (6 bases). The V gene lost 0 bases and the J gene lost 4 bases, with 19 bases spanning the gap. The V gene's germline CDR1 is SGDLS and CDR2 YYNGEE. The CDR3 sequence is 17 residues long. This CDR3 is CASSVGPGATMSTEAFF. The CDR3 bases are TGTGCCAGCAGCGTAGGTCCAGGGGCCACAATGAGCACTGAAGCTTTCTTT.

This clonotype has a count of ten or more. The rearrangement links TRBV2 to TRBJ1-1; TRBD1 might be the D (6 bases). The CDR3 has 15 amino acids. V was cut by 6 bases and J by 3 bases, with 17 bases left in between. Germline V lookup: CDR1 SNHLY, CDR2 FYNNEI. The CDR3 DNA is TGTGCCAGCAGGGGGTCGGGGGCAGGGGACACTGAAGCTTTCTTT. This sequence encodes CASRGSGAGDTEAFF. Using reference TRBV2 and TRBJ1-1 for the parts outside the CDR3, the full variable domain is EPEVTQTPSHQVTQMGQEVILRCVPISNHLYFYWYRQILGQKVEFLVSFYNNEISEKSEIFDDQFSVERPDGSNFTLKIRSTKLEDSAMYFCASRGSGAGDTEAFFGQGTRLTVV.

About this clonotype itself: An end of the junction differs from the germline gene, which may be a read error. The chain combines TRBV10-3 with TRBJ1-2; TRBD1 might be the D (6 bases). CDR1 and CDR2 from the germline V gene are ENHRY and SYGVKD. The CDR3 consists of 13 residues. CDR3 sequence reads: CALRTDSNYGYTF. In nucleotides, the CDR3 is TGTGCCCTCAGGACAGATTCGAACTATGGCTACACCTTC.

This clonotype was seen repeatedly, ten times or more. The chain carries TRBV10-2 and TRBJ2-5; 12 nucleotides line up with TRBD2. The length of the CDR3 is 14 residues. Trimming took 6 bases from V and 4 from J; bases not matched to a gene: 3. Germline assignment: CDR1 WSHSY and CDR2 SAAADI. CDR3 in DNA: TGCGCCAGCAGGCCGGGACTAGCGGGAGAGACCCAGTACTTC. Its translation: CASRPGLAGETQYF.

The chain carries TRBV20-1 and TRBJ1-6; 9 bases are shared with TRBD1. The V segment lost 5 bases and the J segment 11 bases; nucleotides outside the gene matches: 7. The CDR3 contains 13 residues. Germline V gives CDR1 DFQATT, CDR2 SNEGSKA (reference sequence). The CDR3 is CSAHTDRGTPLHF. CDR3 DNA: TGCAGTGCTCATACGGACAGGGGCACACCCCTCCACTTT.

The gene calls are TRBV6-5 and TRBJ2-3, with TRBD1 matching over 8 bases. Germline CDR1 is MNHEY and CDR2 is SVGAGI. The CDR3 is made up of 14 amino acids. The V gene end was trimmed by 5 bases and the J gene end by 1 base; junction bases not matched to a gene: 2. The CDR3 protein is CASSETGGTDTQYF. For the CDR3, the DNA is TGTGCCAGCAGTGAGACAGGGGGCACAGATACGCAGTATTTT.

V is TRBV7-9 and J is TRBJ2-3, with 7 bases that match TRBD2. The J segment lost 6 bases and the V segment lost 6 bases, leaving 12 bases of the junction unmatched. Germline V CDR1 and CDR2: SEHNR, FQNEAQ (reference sequence). CDR3 size: 15 residues. The CDR3 region has the DNA TGTGCCAGCAGACTACGCGGGGGTCCCCTGGATACGCAGTATTTT. It is translated as CASRLRGGPLDTQYF.

This clonotype appeared a few times. The chain has TRBV9 and TRBJ2-7; D unresolved. In germline, CDR1 is SGDLS, CDR2 YYNGEE. V dropped 4 bases and J dropped 6 bases, with 11 bases sitting between them. The CDR3 sequence is 12 residues long. The CDR3 region has the DNA TGTGCCAGCAGCCAGGATACTCGCGAGCAGTACTTC. Translation gives CASSQDTREQYF.